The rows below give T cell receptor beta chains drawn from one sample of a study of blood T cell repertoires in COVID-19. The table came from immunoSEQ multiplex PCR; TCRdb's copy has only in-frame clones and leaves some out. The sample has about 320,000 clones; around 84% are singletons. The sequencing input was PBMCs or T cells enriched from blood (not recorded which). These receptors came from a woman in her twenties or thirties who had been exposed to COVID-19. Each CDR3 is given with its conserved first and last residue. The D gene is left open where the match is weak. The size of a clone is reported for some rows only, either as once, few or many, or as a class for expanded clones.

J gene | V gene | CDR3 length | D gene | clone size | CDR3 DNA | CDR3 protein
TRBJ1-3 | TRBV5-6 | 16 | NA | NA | TGTGCCAGCAGCTGGGGGTTTACAGGGTCGGGAAACACCATATATTTT | CASSWGFTGSGNTIYF
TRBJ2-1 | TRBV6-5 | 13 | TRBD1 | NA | TGTGCCAGCAGTACCTACAGGGGAAATGAGCAGTTCTTC | CASSTYRGNEQFF
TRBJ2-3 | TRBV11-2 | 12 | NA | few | TGTGCCAGCAGCTCTAGCACAGATACGCAGTATTTT | CASSSSTDTQYF
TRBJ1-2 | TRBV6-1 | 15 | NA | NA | TGTGCCAGCAGTTCCCAGGACAATGCTAACTATGGCTACACCTTC | CASSSQDNANYGYTF
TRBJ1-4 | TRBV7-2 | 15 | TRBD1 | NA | TGTGCCAGCAGCTTACCGGGACAGGGCTACGAAAAACTGTTTTTT | CASSLPGQGYEKLFF
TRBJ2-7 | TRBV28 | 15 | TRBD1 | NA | TGTGCCAGCAGCGCCTCGGGACAGGGGTCGTACGAGCAGTACTTC | CASSASGQGSYEQYF
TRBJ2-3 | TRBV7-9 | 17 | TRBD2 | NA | TGTGCCAGCAGCTTAGCACGGACTAGCGGGAGCACAGATACGCAGTATTTT | CASSLARTSGSTDTQYF
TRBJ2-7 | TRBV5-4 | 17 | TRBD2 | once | TGTGCCAGCAGCGCTACTTATGGAGCGGGAGACTCCTACGAGCAGTACTTC | CASSATYGAGDSYEQYF
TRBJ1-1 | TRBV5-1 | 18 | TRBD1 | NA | TGCGCCAGCAGCTTGCTACCGATAGGGACAGAGAAGAACACTGAAGCTTTCTTT | CASSLLPIGTEKNTEAFF
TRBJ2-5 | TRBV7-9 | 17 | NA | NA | TGTGCCAGCACCGGTAGCCGGAGAAACCCGAGGAAAGAGACCCAGTACTTC | CASTGSRRNPRKETQYF
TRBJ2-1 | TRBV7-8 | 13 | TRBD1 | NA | TGTGCCAGCACGGAGGACAGGAGAAATGAGCAGTTCTTC | CASTEDRRNEQFF
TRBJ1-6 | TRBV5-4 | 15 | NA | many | TGTGCCAGCAGCTTGGGATCCCCGGGTAATTCACCCCTCCACTTT | CASSLGSPGNSPLHF
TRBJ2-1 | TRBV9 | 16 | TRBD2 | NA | TGTGCCAGCAGCCCCGGACTAGCGGGGGCCGGGAATGAGCAGTTCTTC | CASSPGLAGAGNEQFF
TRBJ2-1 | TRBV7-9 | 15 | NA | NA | TGTGCCAGCAGCCCCCGGGGCGGGACTGGGAATGAGCAGTTCTTC | CASSPRGGTGNEQFF
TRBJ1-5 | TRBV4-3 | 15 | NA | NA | TGCGCCAGCAGCCAAGAGCACTCGGGGAATCAGCCCCAGCATTTT | CASSQEHSGNQPQHF
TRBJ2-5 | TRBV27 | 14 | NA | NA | TGTGCCAGCAGTTTATCCTTCACTGGAGAGACCCAGTACTTC | CASSLSFTGETQYF
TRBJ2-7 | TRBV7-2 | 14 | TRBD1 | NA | TGTGCCAGCAGCTCCGGGACAGGGATCTACGAGCAGTACTTC | CASSSGTGIYEQYF
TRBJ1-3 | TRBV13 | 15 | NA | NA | TGTGCCAGCAGCCTAGCCGGGAGCTCTGGAAACACCATATATTTT | CASSLAGSSGNTIYF
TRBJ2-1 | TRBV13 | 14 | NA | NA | TGTGCCAGCAGCGGGCCGGGACTTGGGAATGAGCAGTTCTTC | CASSGPGLGNEQFF
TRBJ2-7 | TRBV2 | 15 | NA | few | TGTGCCAGCAGTGAATTACTGGGCAGAGCTAAGGAGCAGTACTTC | CASSELLGRAKEQYF
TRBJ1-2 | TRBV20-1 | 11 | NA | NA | TGCAGTGCTGGACAGAACTATGGCTACACCTTC | CSAGQNYGYTF
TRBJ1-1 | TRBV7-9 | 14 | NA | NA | TGTGCCAGCAGCCGAGACAGCATGAACACTGAAGCTTTCTTT | CASSRDSMNTEAFF
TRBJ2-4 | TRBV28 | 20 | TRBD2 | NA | TGTGCCAGCGCTCTTCCCAGCCGACGGACTAGCGGGGGACGTGCGGACATTCAGTACTTC | CASALPSRRTSGGRADIQYF
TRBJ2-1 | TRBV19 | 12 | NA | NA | TGTGCCAGTAGTGTCCCATACAATGAGCAGTTCTTC | CASSVPYNEQFF
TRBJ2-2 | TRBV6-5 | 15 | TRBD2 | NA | TGTGCCAGCAGGACGAGCGGGACTGCGTCCGGGGAGCTGTTTTTT | CASRTSGTASGELFF
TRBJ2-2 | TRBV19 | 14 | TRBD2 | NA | TGTGCCAGTAGTAGCGGGAGTATATCCGGGGAGCTGTTTTTT | CASSSGSISGELFF
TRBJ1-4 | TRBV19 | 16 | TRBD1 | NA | TGTGCCAGTACGGGACAGGTGATTGCAACTAATGAAAAACTGTTTTTT | CASTGQVIATNEKLFF
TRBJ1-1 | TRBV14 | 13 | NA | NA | TGTGCCAGCAGCCAAGAAATACGGACTGAAGCTTTCTTT | CASSQEIRTEAFF
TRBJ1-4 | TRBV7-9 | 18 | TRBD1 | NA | TGTGCCAGCAGCTTAGCCCGGGACAGCGATGCAACTAATGAAAAACTGTTTTTT | CASSLARDSDATNEKLFF
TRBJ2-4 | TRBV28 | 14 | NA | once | TGTGCCAGCAGCCCATCGGGACTCTTAAACATTCAGTACTTC | CASSPSGLLNIQYF
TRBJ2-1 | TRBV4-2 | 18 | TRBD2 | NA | TGTGCCAGCAGGGTTGTGGTAGCGGGGGGTGACTCCTACAATGAGCAGTTCTTC | CASRVVVAGGDSYNEQFF
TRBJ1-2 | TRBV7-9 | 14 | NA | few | TGTGCCAGCAGCCTACGGACAGCTAACTATGGCTACACCTTC | CASSLRTANYGYTF
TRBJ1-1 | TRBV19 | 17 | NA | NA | TGTGCCAGTAGTACCGGACAATTGAGACCTATGAACACTGAAGCTTTCTTT | CASSTGQLRPMNTEAFF
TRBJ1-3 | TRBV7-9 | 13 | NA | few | TGTGCCAGCAGCTTAACAGCTGGAAACACCATATATTTT | CASSLTAGNTIYF
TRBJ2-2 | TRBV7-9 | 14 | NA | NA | TGTGCCAGCAGCCCTAGCGCGAACACCGGGGAGCTGTTTTTT | CASSPSANTGELFF